The 15 T cell receptor beta chains in this list originate from one sample, sequenced in a study of regulatory T cells in long-lasting Graves disease (dated by TCRdb to the early 2020s). Library method: multiplex PCR. The listed sequencing device is Illumina HiSeq 4000. TCR beta libraries were built with iRepertoire HTBI primers and Arm-PCR amplification of CDR3 regions. TCRdb's own reprocessing of the public reads used fastp at Q25 and MiXCR and kept productive beta chains. CDR3 protein duplicates are merged, each entry listing the most common genes and DNA. The sample records more than 300,000 distinct CDR3 sequences, roughly a sixth of which are singletons. The ten largest clones take up about 24% of the sample. What the time point label conveys for this sample: newly diagnosed GD, antithyroid drugs for less than 3 months. For both TCR sequencing and RNA sequencing, RNA was extracted from PBMCs in TRIzol.

The sample here was peripheral blood mononuclear cells (PBMCs), taken at new diagnosis, from a patient treated with antithyroid drugs. Receptor source: a female donor with Graves disease.

This clonotype was recorded many times. The chain recombines TRBV5-1 with TRBJ1-2; D possibly corresponds to TRBD1 (6 bases). The V gene's germline CDR1 is SGHRS and CDR2 YFSETQ. V was shortened by 4 bases and J by 3 bases, with 10 bases between the two germline ends. CDR3 length equals 13 residues. In DNA form, the CDR3 reads TGCGCCAGCAGCCACCGGACAGACTATGGCTACACCTTC. Translated, it gives CASSHRTDYGYTF.

This clonotype appeared many times. The chain uses TRBV28 and TRBJ1-2; no definite D call. Per germline, CDR1 MDHEN and CDR2 SYDVKM. Trimming removed 4 bases at V and 8 bases at J, with 17 bases between. This CDR3 has 14 amino acids. CDR3 in DNA: TGTGCCAGCAGTTCGCCCTTCGGGGAGAAAGGCTACACCTTC. Amino acid sequence: CASSSPFGEKGYTF.

Details on this clonotype: One end of the junction is discordant with germline, which a read error may explain. V and J are TRBV6-5 and TRBJ1-3, with D unresolved. CDR1 is MNHEY and CDR2 is SVGAGI in the germline V gene. The CDR3 runs to 17 residues. The CDR3 spells CASSDSGPHHSGNTIYF. DNA for the CDR3: TGTGCCAGCAGTGACTCGGGCCCGCACCACTCTGGAAACACCATATATTTT.

Ten or more counts support this clonotype. The chain has TRBV6-2 or TRBV6-3 and TRBJ2-1; D is uncertain. The germline V gene encodes CDR1 MNHEY and CDR2 SVGEGT. The CDR3 covers 12 residues. The V end was cut by 4 bases, the J end by 6 bases, with 7 bases between. The CDR3 DNA sequence: TGTGCCAGCAGTTCCGTTTCCAATGAGCAGTTCTTC. Its translation is CASSSVSNEQFF.

This clonotype was seen ten or more times. The chain combines TRBV30 with TRBJ2-3; D ambiguous. The germline V gene has CDR1 GTSNPN and CDR2 SVGIG (reference sequence). This CDR3 is 15 amino acids long. Trimming removed 0 bases at V and 0 bases at J, with 10 bases between. The CDR3 region has the DNA TGTGCCTGGAGTGTGAGCGCATCTAGCACAGATACGCAGTATTTT. Its translation is CAWSVSASSTDTQYF.

This clonotype has a count of ten or more. This chain links TRBV6-1 with TRBJ2-7; unclear D gene. Trimming took 6 bases from V and 3 from J, leaving 21 bases between them. Germline CDR1 is MNHNS and CDR2 is SASEGT. The CDR3 is made up of 16 amino acids. CDR3 protein: CASSPRARNFRYEQYF. The DNA for the CDR3 is TGTGCCAGCAGCCCTCGGGCTAGAAACTTTCGCTACGAGCAGTACTTC.

This clonotype has just a few counts. V gene TRBV7-3 combines with J gene TRBJ2-3; D is unresolved. Germline V gene data show CDR1 as SGHTA and CDR2 as FQGTGA. The CDR3 sequence is 15 residues long. Between the trimmed V and J ends, which lost 4 bases and 0 bases, there was a span of 11 bases. For the CDR3, the DNA is TGTGCCAGCAGCTACGCCTCCTCCAGCACAGATACGCAGTATTTT. It translates to CASSYASSSTDTQYF.

This clonotype was recorded many times. The chain joins TRBV2 to TRBJ1-5; a possible D gene is TRBD1 (6 bases). Trimming cost V 2 bases and J 7 bases, with 12 bases left between them. This CDR3 has 14 amino acids. Germline V lookup: CDR1 SNHLY, CDR2 FYNNEI. As DNA, the CDR3 is TGTGCCAGCAGTGAAAGGGGGGGTGGGCAGCCCCAGCATTTT. It translates to CASSERGGGQPQHF.

This clonotype was counted a few times. The chain has TRBV29-1 and TRBJ2-7; TRBD1 matches at 10 bases. Germline values: CDR1 SQVTM, CDR2 ANQGSEA. Losses at the gene ends were 4 bases for V and 1 base for J; bases not matched to a gene: 4. The length of the CDR3 is 14 residues. CDR3 DNA: TGCAGCGTTGTCCGGGGACAGGGGTCCTACGAGCAGTACTTC. It encodes CSVVRGQGSYEQYF.

This clonotype was counted many times. The V gene is TRBV5-1, the J gene TRBJ2-7, with TRBD2 matching over 7 bases. V dropped 5 bases and J dropped 0; count of bases not matched to a gene: 11. This CDR3 contains 16 residues. Germline CDR1 is SGHRS and CDR2 is YFSETQ. The CDR3 DNA sequence: TGCGCCAGCAGTCCCGGGGGGAGGGCGAACTCCTACGAGCAGTACTTC. It encodes CASSPGGRANSYEQYF. The full variable domain, its missing parts supplied by reference TRBV5-1 and TRBJ2-7, is KAGVTQTPRYLIKTRGQQVTLSCSPISGHRSVSWYQQTPGQGLQFLFEYFSETQRNKGNFPGRFSGRQFSNSRSEMNVSTLELGDSALYLCASSPGGRANSYEQYFGPGTRLTVT.

The CDR3 reads CASRSGEIMRETEQYF. CDR3 DNA sequence: TGTGCCAGCAGATCGGGCGAGATCATGCGGGAAACCGAGCAGTACTTC. The rearrangement links TRBV12-3 or TRBV12-4 to TRBJ2-7; TRBD2 is a possible D gene (6 bases). The germline V and J ends were trimmed by 6 bases and 6 bases, with 24 bases remaining between them. The CDR3 is made up of 16 amino acids.

This clonotype has ten or more counts. The V gene is TRBV4-1, the J gene TRBJ1-5, with TRBD1 matching 8 bases. This CDR3 is 17 amino acids long. J gave up 3 bases and V 1 base, and 8 bases lay outside the gene matches. Germline V gives CDR1 MGHRA, CDR2 YSYEKL. DNA of the CDR3: TGCGCCAGCAGCCAAGTCGTCGGACAGGGAGACAATCAGCCCCAGCATTTT. Translating it yields CASSQVVGQGDNQPQHF.

At least ten counts were recorded for this clonotype. Mismatch with germline at one junction end may stem from a read error. V gene TRBV6-1 combines with J gene TRBJ2-1; D may be TRBD2 (5 bases). The germline V gene has CDR1 MNHNS and CDR2 SASEGT. The CDR3 covers 14 residues. The CDR3 protein is CASREATILNEQFF. The CDR3 DNA reads TGTGCCAGCAGGGAAGCGACTATCCTCAATGAGCAGTTCTTC.

The table lists this clonotype with many counts. This chain joins TRBV28 and TRBJ2-2; 8 nucleotides line up with TRBD1. V lost 5 bases and J lost 8; bases outside the gene matches: 10. The CDR3 is 15 residues long. The V gene's germline CDR1 is MDHEN and CDR2 SYDVKM. The CDR3, as DNA: TGTGCCAGCAGTGGACGGACAGGGCCGGCAGGGGAGCTGTTTTTT. It codes for CASSGRTGPAGELFF.

The rearrangement joins TRBV25-1 to TRBJ1-1; tentative D call: TRBD1 (5 bases). V was shortened by 6 bases and J by 5 bases, with 19 bases between the two germline ends. This CDR3 has 15 residues. Germline CDR1 and CDR2: MGHDK and SYGVNS. The CDR3 spells CASRFPWGVWTEAFF. The CDR3 nucleotides are TGTGCCAGCAGGTTTCCTTGGGGGGTTTGGACTGAAGCTTTCTTT. Complete variable domain (other parts from reference TRBV25-1 and TRBJ1-1): EADIYQTPRYLVIGTGKKITLECSQTMGHDKMYWYQQDPGMELHLIHYSYGVNSTEKGDLSSESTVSRIRTEHFPLTLESARPSHTSQYLCASRFPWGVWTEAFFGQGTRLTVV.